This T cell receptor beta chain was profiled in a study of blood T cell repertoires in COVID-19. Trimming took 1 base from V and 4 from J, leaving 15 bases between them. This CDR3 has 16 amino acids. Germline CDR1 MNHEY, CDR2 SMNVEV (reference sequence). Some clones are missing from TCRdb's copy, which holds only in-frame ones; the method was immunoSEQ multiplex PCR. This table holds approximately 200,000 clones, roughly 80% found once. The sequence was obtained from a man aged 35 to 55 who had recovered from COVID-19. Sequencing was done on a sample of PBMCs or T cells enriched from blood (not recorded which). V gene TRBV27 combines with J gene TRBJ2-3; maybe TRBD2 (6 bases). In DNA form, the CDR3 reads TGTGCCAGCAGTTTATATGGAGGGGCCGCCGCAGATACGCAGTATTTT. Translated, it gives CASSLYGGAAADTQYF.